This TCR beta chain was sequenced for a study of cytomegalovirus exposure and HLA in healthy donors. Study-wide results and caveats: Reportedly, a later analysis found an Asian-associated ancestry cluster had fewer N-insertions than the approximately 700-donor mean.

Concerning this clone itself: The antigen remains unidentified.

Germline V CDR1 and CDR2: MNHNS, SASEGT. The CDR3 contains 15 residues. With V trimmed by 5 bases and J by 8 bases, 6 bases remained unmatched. The study ran its PCR with 60 Vbeta and 13 Jbeta primers. Generated by immunoSEQ multiplex PCR, the TCRdb table keeps only in-frame clones and is missing some. The sample yields around 130,000 clones, around four fifths seen once. J is TRBJ1-6 and V is TRBV6-1; 10 bases are a match to TRBD1. The sequence was collected from a man aged 40-55 years in good health and CMV-seronegative. Sequencing used PBMCs. CDR3 region: CASSLRQGAYSPLHF. The CDR3 region has the DNA TGTGCCAGCAGTCTCAGACAGGGGGCTTATTCACCCCTCCACTTT.